Presented here are 23 T cell receptor beta chains from one specimen sequenced in a study of blood T cells in healthy people across ages. Through a sample-barcoded 5' primer and a J-beta primer mix, a second PCR was run for roughly 6 to 12 cycles. TCRdb re-analysed the 5' RACE reads in MiXCR, keeping a single row per CDR3 protein. The data show about 640,000 distinct CDR3 sequences, roughly 58% seen once. The material sequenced was blood. All receptors come from a man aged 60 to 75 in good health.

With regard to this clonotype: One junction end disagrees with the germline gene, perhaps due to a read error. This chain links TRBV6-1 with TRBJ2-6; D is uncertain. Germline V gene lookup returns CDR1 MNHNS and CDR2 SASEGT. The CDR3 covers 16 residues. In nucleotides, the CDR3 is TGTGCCAGCGGTGAAGCGCCAGGATCCGGGGCCAACGTCCTGACTTTC. This translates into CASGEAPGSGANVLTF.

This clonotype was picked up one time. The chain couples TRBV5-1 to TRBJ2-4; D is possibly TRBD1 or TRBD2 (5 bases each). The better agreement between TRBJ2-7 and the DNA end casts doubt on the J call. Germline V gene lookup returns CDR1 SGHRS and CDR2 YFSETQ. The CDR3 is 15 residues long. In DNA form, the CDR3 reads TGCGCCAGCAGCTTGGCCTGGGACCACCCCTACGAGCAGTACTTC. It yields the protein CASSLAWDHPYEQYF.

The V and J genes are TRBV20-1 and TRBJ1-2, with 7 bases identical to TRBD1. V gave up 7 bases and J gave up 8 bases; unmatched junction bases: 10. CDR3 length: 12 amino acids. Germline V gene data show CDR1 as DFQATT and CDR2 as SNEGSKA (reference sequence). The CDR3 is CSVRPGQLGYTF. The CDR3 coding sequence is TGCAGTGTCAGACCGGGACAGCTCGGCTACACCTTC.

V is TRBV5-6 and J is TRBJ2-1; 11 nucleotides align to TRBD1. The CDR3 length is 17 residues. Trimming took 5 bases from V and 7 from J; bases not matched to a gene: 14. Germline CDR1 is SGHDT and CDR2 is YYEEEE. The DNA of the CDR3 is TGTGCCAGCAGGGACAGGGGGCGGGCTAGCGGATTAAATGAGCAGTTCTTC. It codes for CASRDRGRASGLNEQFF. Combining the CDR3 with reference TRBV5-6 and TRBJ2-1 gives the whole variable domain DAGVTQSPTHLIKTRGQQVTLRCSPKSGHDTVSWYQQALGQGPQFIFQYYEEEERQRGNFPDRFSGHQFPNYSSELNVNALLLGDSALYLCASRDRGRASGLNEQFFGPGTRLTVL.

The chain uses TRBV27 and TRBJ1-4; 10 bases map to TRBD1. V was pared by 5 bases and J by 7 bases, with 4 bases of the junction left unmatched. The CDR3 spans 14 residues. CDR1 is MNHEY, CDR2 SMNVEV, per germline (reference sequence). CDR3 bases: TGTGCCAGCAGTCCGACAGGGGGCGGTGAAAAACTGTTTTTT. This translates into CASSPTGGGEKLFF.

The chain couples TRBV11-2 to TRBJ2-5; no definite D call. V was shortened by 1 base and J by 4 bases, with 10 bases between the two germline ends. Germline V gives CDR1 SGHAT, CDR2 FQNNGV. CDR3 length: 14 amino acids. In DNA, the CDR3 is TGTGCCAGCAGCTTAGGTCTGGCGCTAGAGACCCAGTACTTC. It codes for CASSLGLALETQYF.

The chain recombines TRBV7-2 with TRBJ2-1, with TRBD2 matching over 8 bases. This CDR3 contains 15 residues. The germline CDR1 and CDR2 sequences are SGHTA and FQGNSA. Trimming cost V 5 bases and J 8 bases; bases outside gene matches: 11. CDR3: CASSVGTSGFYEQFF. CDR3 DNA: TGTGCCAGCAGCGTCGGGACTAGTGGTTTCTATGAGCAGTTCTTC. The full variable domain, in which reference TRBV7-2 and TRBJ2-1 provide the parts outside the CDR3, is GAGVSQSPSNKVTEKGKDVELRCDPISGHTALYWYRQSLGQGLEFLIYFQGNSAPDKSGLPSDRFSAERTGGSVSTLTIQRTQQEDSAVYLCASSVGTSGFYEQFFGPGTRLTVL.

V and J are TRBV7-2 and TRBJ2-1, with 10 bases lining up with TRBD1. This CDR3 has 16 amino acids. CDR1 and CDR2 from the germline V gene are SGHTA and FQGNSA. V was clipped by 4 bases and J by 5 bases; unmatched bases: 8. The CDR3 DNA sequence: TGTGCCAGCAGCTCAGCCGGGACAGGGGTTGACAATGAGCAGTTCTTC. It yields the protein CASSSAGTGVDNEQFF. Together with reference TRBV7-2 and TRBJ2-1, the CDR3 gives the full variable domain: GAGVSQSPSNKVTEKGKDVELRCDPISGHTALYWYRQSLGQGLEFLIYFQGNSAPDKSGLPSDRFSAERTGGSVSTLTIQRTQQEDSAVYLCASSSAGTGVDNEQFFGPGTRLTVL.

This clonotype has a handful of counts. The chain has TRBV6-1 and TRBJ2-3; tentatively, D is TRBD2 (6 bases). Germline V lookup: CDR1 MNHNS, CDR2 SASEGT. V was trimmed by 3 bases and J by 0 bases, leaving 7 bases between them. CDR3 length equals 14 residues. The CDR3 protein is CASSEGGSTDTQYF. CDR3 in DNA: TGTGCCAGCAGTGAGGGGGGTAGCACAGATACGCAGTATTTT.

In this sample, this clonotype turned up a few times. The gene calls are TRBV20-1 and TRBJ2-5; D perhaps matches TRBD1 (6 bases). V was pared by 0 bases and J by 0 bases, with 11 bases between. The CDR3 runs 15 residues. Germline CDR1 reads DFQATT; CDR2 reads SNEGSKA (reference sequence). CDR3 residues: CSARDLQGDQETQYF. In DNA form, the CDR3 reads TGCAGTGCTAGAGATCTACAGGGCGACCAAGAGACCCAGTACTTC.

This clonotype has more than one count but fewer than ten. The CDR3 loop is CSVVPGQGTYEQYF. CDR3 bases: TGCAGCGTCGTCCCGGGACAGGGAACCTACGAGCAGTACTTC. This chain uses TRBV29-1 with TRBJ2-7; 9 bases are shared with TRBD1. Germline V gene lookup returns CDR1 SQVTM and CDR2 ANQGSEA. J gave up 2 bases and V 6 bases, and 8 bases lay outside the gene matches. There are 14 residues in the CDR3.

This clonotype was picked up a small number of times. The V and J genes are TRBV25-1 and TRBJ2-4, with D unresolved. The DNA end lines up better with TRBJ2-7; the J call may be wrong. Per the germline V gene, CDR1 is MGHDK and CDR2 is SYGVNS. The length of the CDR3 is 15 residues. In nucleotides, the CDR3 is TGTGCCAGCAGTGAATGGCGACAAAGCAGTCACGAGCAGTACTTC. Translating gives CASSEWRQSSHEQYF.

This clonotype was picked up one time. This chain joins TRBV20-1 and TRBJ2-4; maybe TRBD2 (6 bases). The J call is in doubt because the DNA end fits TRBJ2-7 better. The CDR3 length is 14 residues. Germline V lookup: CDR1 DFQATT, CDR2 SNEGSKA (reference sequence). DNA for the CDR3: TGCAGTGCAACCGACTGGAGGGGCTCCTACGAGCAGTACTTC. Protein sequence: CSATDWRGSYEQYF.

The gene calls are TRBV14 and TRBJ1-2; 9 nucleotides match TRBD1. The length of the CDR3 is 14 residues. Germline CDR1 and CDR2: SGHDN and FVKESK. CDR3 loop: CANRDRDDNYGYTF. Written as DNA, the CDR3 is TGTGCGAACAGGGACAGGGATGATAACTATGGCTACACCTTC.

The chain joins TRBV2 to TRBJ2-3; the match to TRBD2 covers 8 bases. Germline loops: CDR1 SNHLY, CDR2 FYNNEI. Trimming removed 3 bases from V and 5 bases from J; junction bases left unmatched: 7. There are 15 residues in the CDR3. As DNA, the CDR3 is TGTGCCAGCAGTGACGGGGGGGTGGGGAAAGATACGCAGTATTTT. The encoded protein is CASSDGGVGKDTQYF.

This chain links TRBV4-1 with TRBJ2-6, with TRBD1 as a possible D gene (6 bases). CDR3 size: 16 residues. From germline, CDR1 is MGHRA and CDR2 YSYEKL. Trimming took off 0 bases at V and 2 bases at J, with 8 bases between the two ends. CDR3 bases: TGCGCCAGCAGCCAAGACCACAGGGCTGGGGCCAACGTCCTGACTTTC. Its translation is CASSQDHRAGANVLTF.

This chain joins TRBV4-1 and TRBJ2-3; no firm D call. Trimming left V 2 bases short and J 0 bases short, with 15 bases between. The CDR3 spans 17 residues. Germline CDR1 is MGHRA and CDR2 is YSYEKL. The CDR3 loop reads CASSQRPGSFSTDTQYF. The CDR3, as DNA: TGCGCCAGCAGCCAAAGACCAGGTTCCTTTAGCACAGATACGCAGTATTTT.

This clonotype was seen just once. The chain links TRBV5-1 to TRBJ2-3; 9 nucleotides align to TRBD1. The CDR3 loop spans 16 amino acids. The V and J ends lost 0 bases and 6 bases, in that order; junction bases with no gene match: 8. Looked up from germline, CDR1 is SGHRS and CDR2 is YFSETQ. CDR3 amino acids: CASSLGPGQGSDTQYF. CDR3 sequence (DNA): TGCGCCAGCAGCTTGGGGCCAGGACAGGGGTCGGATACGCAGTATTTT.

This rearrangement joins TRBV6-2 or TRBV6-3 to TRBJ2-3; TRBD2 is a possible D gene (6 bases). The CDR3 covers 15 residues. Germline values: CDR1 MNHEY, CDR2 SVGEGT. V lost 2 bases and J 2 bases, leaving 11 bases between the germline ends. The CDR3 spells CASSYLRGDTDTQYF. The CDR3 region has the DNA TGTGCCAGCAGTTACCTGCGGGGCGACACAGATACGCAGTATTTT.

This clonotype occurred a few times. The V call is TRBV6-5, the J call TRBJ2-1, with a tentative D call TRBD2 (6 bases). Per germline, CDR1 MNHEY and CDR2 SVGAGI. The CDR3 is 14 amino acids. Trimming cost V 0 bases and J 5 bases, with 8 bases left between them. The CDR3 loop is CASSYSAGNNEQFF. The DNA of the CDR3 is TGTGCCAGCAGTTACTCTGCGGGGAACAATGAGCAGTTCTTC.

The V gene is TRBV7-7, the J gene TRBJ2-5, with 8 bases aligning to TRBD2. With V trimmed by 5 bases and J by 5 bases, 10 bases remained unmatched. Germline-derived CDR1 and CDR2 are SSHAT and FNYEAQ (reference sequence). The CDR3 is 15 amino acids. CDR3 in amino acids: CASSETGTRGETQYF. CDR3 in DNA: TGTGCCAGCAGCGAAACCGGGACTAGGGGCGAGACCCAGTACTTC.

As for this clonotype: In this CDR3 the conserved last residue, phenylalanine or tryptophan, is missing, so a read error is likely. The gene calls are TRBV12-3 or TRBV12-4 and TRBJ2-1, with a possible D match to TRBD2 (5 bases). The J call is uncertain, as TRBJ2-7 better fits the DNA end. The CDR3 sequence is 15 residues long. As DNA, the CDR3 is TGTGCCAGCAGTTCGGGGAGAGGGAGACACAATGAGCAGTACTCC. This encodes CASSSGRGRHNEQYS.

J is TRBJ1-4 and V is TRBV13; no clear D. Trimming pared 2 bases from V and 1 base from J, leaving 8 bases between. Germline V gives CDR1 PRHDT, CDR2 FYEKMQ (reference sequence). This CDR3 is built from 15 residues. The CDR3 sequence is CASSLFGVTNEKLFF. Here the CDR3 DNA reads TGTGCCAGCAGCTTATTTGGAGTAACTAATGAAAAACTGTTTTTT.